This TCR beta chain came from a study of blood T cell repertoires in COVID-19. Study overall: Specimens from acute and convalescent COVID-19 originated in the United States, Italy and Spain. PBMCs, B-cell-depleted T cells, or T cells were the source of the cDNA or gDNA that made up the material.

Per the original data handling: From reference gene primer amplification, estimates of nucleated cell counts were derived. Using immunoSEQ multiplex PCR, the repertoire was profiled, and TCRdb retains in-frame clones only, with some absent. V and J calls and clone size are given by that table; D and trimming were obtained from the DNA. This sample yields some 100,000 clones, of which 91% are seen a single time; 0.85% to 1% belongs to the top ten. CDR3 size: 15 residues. Losses at the gene ends were 7 bases for V and 3 bases for J; bases not matched to a gene: 9. Germline CDR1 reads KGHDR; CDR2 reads SFDVKD.

This clonotype originated in a man aged 55 to 69 with acute or convalescent COVID-19. This sequence joins TRBV24-1 and TRBJ1-2; TRBD1 agrees at 8 bases. Specimen: peripheral blood. The chain's CDR3 is CATRATGGYDYGYTF. CDR3 nucleotides: TGTGCCACCAGAGCAACAGGGGGATACGACTATGGCTACACCTTC.